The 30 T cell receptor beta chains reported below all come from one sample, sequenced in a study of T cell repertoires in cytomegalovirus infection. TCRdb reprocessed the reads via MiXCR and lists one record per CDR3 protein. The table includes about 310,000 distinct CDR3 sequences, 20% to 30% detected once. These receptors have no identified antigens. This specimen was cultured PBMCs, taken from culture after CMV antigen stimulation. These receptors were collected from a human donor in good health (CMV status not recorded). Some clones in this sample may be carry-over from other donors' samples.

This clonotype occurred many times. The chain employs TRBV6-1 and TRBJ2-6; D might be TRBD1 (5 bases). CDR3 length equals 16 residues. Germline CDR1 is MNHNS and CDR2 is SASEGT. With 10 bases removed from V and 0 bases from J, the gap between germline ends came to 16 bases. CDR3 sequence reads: CATRQPLLSGANVLTF. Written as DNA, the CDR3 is TGTGCCACCAGACAGCCCCTCCTCTCTGGGGCCAACGTCCTGACTTTC.

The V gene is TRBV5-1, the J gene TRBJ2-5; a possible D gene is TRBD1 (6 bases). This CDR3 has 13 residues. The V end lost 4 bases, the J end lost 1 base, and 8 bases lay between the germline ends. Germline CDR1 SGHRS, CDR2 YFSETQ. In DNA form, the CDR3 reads TGCGCCAGCAGCGACAGGTCCCAAGAGACCCAGTACTTC. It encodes CASSDRSQETQYF.

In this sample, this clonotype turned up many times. The CDR3 DNA sequence: TGTGCCAGCAGCTACCCAGGGACCCCAGATACGCAGTATTTT. This encodes CASSYPGTPDTQYF. The rearrangement joins TRBV7-2 to TRBJ2-3; D possibly uses TRBD1 or TRBD2 (5 bases each). CDR1 is SGHTA, CDR2 FQGNSA, per germline. CDR3 length: 14 amino acids. V lost 4 bases, J lost 4 bases, and 12 bases lay in between.

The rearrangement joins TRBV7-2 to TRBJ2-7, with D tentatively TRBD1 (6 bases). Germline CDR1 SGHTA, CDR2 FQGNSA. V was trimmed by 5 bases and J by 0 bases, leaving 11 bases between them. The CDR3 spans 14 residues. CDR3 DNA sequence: TGTGCCAGCAGCCAGGGGTTGGGCTCCTACGAGCAGTACTTC. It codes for CASSQGLGSYEQYF.

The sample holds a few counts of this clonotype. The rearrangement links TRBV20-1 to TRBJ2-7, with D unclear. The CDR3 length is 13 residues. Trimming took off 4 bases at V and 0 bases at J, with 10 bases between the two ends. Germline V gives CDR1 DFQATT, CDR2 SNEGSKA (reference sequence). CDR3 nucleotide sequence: TGCAGTGCTAAGGATGCCTCCTCCTACGAGCAGTACTTC. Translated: CSAKDASSYEQYF.

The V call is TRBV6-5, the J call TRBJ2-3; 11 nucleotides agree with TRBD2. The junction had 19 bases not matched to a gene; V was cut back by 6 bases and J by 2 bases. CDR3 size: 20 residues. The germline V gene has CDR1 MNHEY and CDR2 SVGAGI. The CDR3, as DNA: TGTGCCAGCAGAGCCCTCGGGCTAGCGGGAGGTCCGGACCTCACAGATACGCAGTATTTT. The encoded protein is CASRALGLAGGPDLTDTQYF.

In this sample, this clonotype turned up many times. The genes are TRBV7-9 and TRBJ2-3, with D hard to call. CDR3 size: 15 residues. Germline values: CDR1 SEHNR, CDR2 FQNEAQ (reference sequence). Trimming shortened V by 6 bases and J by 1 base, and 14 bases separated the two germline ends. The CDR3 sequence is CASRASEAGTDTQYF. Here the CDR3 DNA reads TGTGCCAGCAGAGCATCCGAGGCGGGCACAGATACGCAGTATTTT.

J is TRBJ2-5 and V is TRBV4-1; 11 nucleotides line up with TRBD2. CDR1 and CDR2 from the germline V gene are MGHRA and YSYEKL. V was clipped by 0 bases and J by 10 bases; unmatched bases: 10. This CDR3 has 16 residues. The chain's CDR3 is CASSQDQLLAGDIQYF. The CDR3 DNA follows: TGCGCCAGCAGCCAAGATCAGTTACTAGCGGGAGACATCCAGTACTTC.

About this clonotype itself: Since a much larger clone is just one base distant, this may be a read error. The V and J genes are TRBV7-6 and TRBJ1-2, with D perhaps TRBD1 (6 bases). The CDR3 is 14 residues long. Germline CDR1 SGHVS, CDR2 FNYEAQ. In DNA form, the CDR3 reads TGTGCCAGCAGCTTGGGAGGGGGTAGCTATGCCTACACCTTC. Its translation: CASSLGGGSYAYTF. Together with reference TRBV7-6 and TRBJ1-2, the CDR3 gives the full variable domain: GAGVSQSPRYKVTKRGQDVALRCDPISGHVSLYWYRQALGQGPEFLTYFNYEAQQDKSGLPNDRFSAERPEGSISTLTIQRTEQRDSAMYRCASSLGGGSYAYTFGSGTRLTVV.

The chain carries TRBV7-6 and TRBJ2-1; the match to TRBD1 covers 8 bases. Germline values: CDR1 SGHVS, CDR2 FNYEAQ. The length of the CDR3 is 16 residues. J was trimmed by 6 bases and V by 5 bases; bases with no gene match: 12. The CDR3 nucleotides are TGTGCCAGCAGCCTGACACCGGGACAGGCCGTCAATGAGCAGTTCTTC. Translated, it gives CASSLTPGQAVNEQFF.

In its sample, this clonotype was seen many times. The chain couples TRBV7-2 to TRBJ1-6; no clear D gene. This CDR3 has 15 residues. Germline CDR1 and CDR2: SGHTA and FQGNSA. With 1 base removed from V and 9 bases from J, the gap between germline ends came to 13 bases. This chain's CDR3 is CASSLDWGTGSPLHF. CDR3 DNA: TGTGCCAGCAGCTTAGATTGGGGAACGGGTTCACCCCTCCACTTT.

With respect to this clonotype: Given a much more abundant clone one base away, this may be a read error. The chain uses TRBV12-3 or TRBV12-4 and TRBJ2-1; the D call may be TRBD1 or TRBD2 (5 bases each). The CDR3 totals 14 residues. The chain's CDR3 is CVSSLTVEGNEQFF. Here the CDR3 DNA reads TGTGTCAGCAGCCTGACAGTCGAGGGCAATGAGCAGTTCTTC.

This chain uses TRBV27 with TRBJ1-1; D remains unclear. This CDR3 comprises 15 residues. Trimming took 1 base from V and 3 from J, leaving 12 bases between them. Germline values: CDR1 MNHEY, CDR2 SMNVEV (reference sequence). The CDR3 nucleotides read TGTGCCAGCAGTTTATTTTTCGATAAGGACACTGAAGCTTTCTTT. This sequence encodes CASSLFFDKDTEAFF.

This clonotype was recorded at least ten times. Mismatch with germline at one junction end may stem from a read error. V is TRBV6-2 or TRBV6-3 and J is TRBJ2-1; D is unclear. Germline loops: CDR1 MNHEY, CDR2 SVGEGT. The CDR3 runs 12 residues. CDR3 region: CASSYFGRNALF. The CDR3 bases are TGTGCCAGCAGTTACTTCGGACGGAACGCTTTATTC.

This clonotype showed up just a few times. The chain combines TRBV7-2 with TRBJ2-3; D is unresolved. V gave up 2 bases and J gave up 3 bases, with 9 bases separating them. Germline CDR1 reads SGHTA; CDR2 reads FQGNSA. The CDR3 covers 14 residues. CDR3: CASSLLLGTDTQYF. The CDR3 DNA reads TGTGCCAGCAGCTTATTATTAGGGACAGATACGCAGTATTTT.

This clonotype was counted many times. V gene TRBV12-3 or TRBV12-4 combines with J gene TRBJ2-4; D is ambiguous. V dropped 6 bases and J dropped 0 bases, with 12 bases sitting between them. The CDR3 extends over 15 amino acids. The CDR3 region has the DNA TGTGCCAGCAGCAAACGGACCCTAGCCAAAAACATTCAGTACTTC. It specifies CASSKRTLAKNIQYF.

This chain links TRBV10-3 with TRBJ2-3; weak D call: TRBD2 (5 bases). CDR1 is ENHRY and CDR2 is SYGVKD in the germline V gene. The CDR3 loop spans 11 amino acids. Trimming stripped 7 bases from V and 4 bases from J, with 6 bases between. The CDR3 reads CAIMGADTQYF. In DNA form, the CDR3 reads TGTGCCATCATGGGAGCAGATACGCAGTATTTT.

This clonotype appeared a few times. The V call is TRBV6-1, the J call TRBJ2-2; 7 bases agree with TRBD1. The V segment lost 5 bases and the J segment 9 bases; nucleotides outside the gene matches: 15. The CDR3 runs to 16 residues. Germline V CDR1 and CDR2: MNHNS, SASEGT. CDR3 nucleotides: TGTGCCAGCAGTCCTAGACAGGGATTGGTAGTCCGGGAGCTGTTTTTT. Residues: CASSPRQGLVVRELFF.

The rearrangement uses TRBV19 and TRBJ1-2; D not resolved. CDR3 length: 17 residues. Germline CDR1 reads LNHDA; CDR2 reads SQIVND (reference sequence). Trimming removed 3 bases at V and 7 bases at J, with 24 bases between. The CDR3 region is CASSIRGGGLSAPGYTF. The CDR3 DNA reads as TGTGCCAGTAGTATTAGAGGCGGCGGACTATCAGCTCCTGGCTACACCTTC.

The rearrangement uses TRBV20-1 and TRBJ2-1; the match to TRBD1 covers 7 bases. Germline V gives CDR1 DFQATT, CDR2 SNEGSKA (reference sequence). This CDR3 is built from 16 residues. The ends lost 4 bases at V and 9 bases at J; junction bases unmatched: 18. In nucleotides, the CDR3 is TGCAGTGCTACACGACGACAGGGCCCAGCGAGAGGTGAGCAGTTCTTC. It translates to CSATRRQGPARGEQFF.

This CDR3 reads CSATWDRSQETQYF. The DNA for the CDR3 is TGCAGTGCTACTTGGGACAGGTCACAAGAGACCCAGTACTTC. This chain uses TRBV20-1 with TRBJ2-5, with TRBD1 identical over 8 bases. V lost 4 bases and J lost 2; bases outside the gene matches: 6. Germline V lookup: CDR1 DFQATT, CDR2 SNEGSKA (reference sequence). The CDR3 has 14 amino acids.

DNA of the CDR3: TGTGCCAGCAGTTACTATGTTTTTAGCAATCAGCCCCAGCATTTT. This sequence encodes CASSYYVFSNQPQHF. The chain has TRBV6-2 or TRBV6-3 and TRBJ1-5; no firm D call. Trimming left V 1 base short and J 0 bases short, with 7 bases between. The CDR3 consists of 15 residues. Looked up from germline, CDR1 is MNHEY and CDR2 is SVGEGT.

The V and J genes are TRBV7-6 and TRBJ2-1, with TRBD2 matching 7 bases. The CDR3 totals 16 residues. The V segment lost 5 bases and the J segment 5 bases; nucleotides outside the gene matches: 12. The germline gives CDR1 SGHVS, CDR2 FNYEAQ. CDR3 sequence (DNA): TGTGCCAGCAGCCCACATGAGGGGCTAGCGGACAATGAGCAGTTCTTC. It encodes CASSPHEGLADNEQFF.

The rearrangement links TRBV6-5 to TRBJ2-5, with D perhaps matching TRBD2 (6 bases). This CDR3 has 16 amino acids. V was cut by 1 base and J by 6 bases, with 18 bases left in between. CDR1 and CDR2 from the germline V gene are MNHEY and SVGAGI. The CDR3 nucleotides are TGTGCCAGCAGTTACTTCGGGAGACCGGATCAACAGACCCAGTACTTC. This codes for CASSYFGRPDQQTQYF.

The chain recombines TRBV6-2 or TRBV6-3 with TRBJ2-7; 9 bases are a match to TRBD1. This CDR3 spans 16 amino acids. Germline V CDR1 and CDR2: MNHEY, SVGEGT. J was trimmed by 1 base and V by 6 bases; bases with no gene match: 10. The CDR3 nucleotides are TGTGCCAGCAGCGAGCCCCACGGGACAGGGTCCTACGAGCAGTACTTC. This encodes CASSEPHGTGSYEQYF.

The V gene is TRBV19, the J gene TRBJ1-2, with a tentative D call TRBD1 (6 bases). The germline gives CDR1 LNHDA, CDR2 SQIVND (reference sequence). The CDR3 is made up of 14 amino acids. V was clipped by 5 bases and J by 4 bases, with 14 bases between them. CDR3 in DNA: TGTGCCAGTAGTGGGACACCACGAAGCTATGGCTACACCTTC. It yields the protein CASSGTPRSYGYTF. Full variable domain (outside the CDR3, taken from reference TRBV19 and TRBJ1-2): DGGITQSPKYLFRKEGQNVTLSCEQNLNHDAMYWYRQDPGQGLRLIYYSQIVNDFQKGDIAEGYSVSREKKESFPLTVTSAQKNPTAFYLCASSGTPRSYGYTFGSGTRLTVV.

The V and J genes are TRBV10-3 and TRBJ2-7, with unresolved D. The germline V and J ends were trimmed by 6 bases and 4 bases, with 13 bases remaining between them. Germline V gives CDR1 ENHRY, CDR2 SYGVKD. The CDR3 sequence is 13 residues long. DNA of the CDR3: TGTGCCATCAGGTCCACCCCTCCGTACGAGCAGTACTTC. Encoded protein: CAIRSTPPYEQYF.

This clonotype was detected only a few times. This chain's CDR3 is CASSPQTQGFNQPQHF. The CDR3 coding sequence is TGCGCCAGCAGCCCGCAAACACAGGGTTTTAATCAGCCCCAGCATTTT. The rearrangement uses TRBV4-1 and TRBJ1-5, with D possibly matching TRBD1 (6 bases). The germline V and J ends were trimmed by 4 bases and 4 bases, with 17 bases remaining between them. This CDR3 is 16 amino acids long. The germline V gene has CDR1 MGHRA and CDR2 YSYEKL.

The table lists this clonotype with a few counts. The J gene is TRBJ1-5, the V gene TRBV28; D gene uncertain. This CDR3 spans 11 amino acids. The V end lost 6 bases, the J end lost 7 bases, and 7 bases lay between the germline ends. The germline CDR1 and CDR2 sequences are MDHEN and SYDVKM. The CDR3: CASRDRQPQHF. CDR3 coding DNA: TGTGCCAGCAGGGACCGGCAGCCCCAGCATTTT.

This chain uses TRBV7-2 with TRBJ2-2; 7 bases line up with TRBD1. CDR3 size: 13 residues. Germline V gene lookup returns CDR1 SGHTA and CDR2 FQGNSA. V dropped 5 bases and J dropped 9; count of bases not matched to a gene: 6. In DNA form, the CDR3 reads TGTGCCAGCAGCCTGGGACAGACGAGGGAGCTGTTTTTT. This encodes CASSLGQTRELFF.